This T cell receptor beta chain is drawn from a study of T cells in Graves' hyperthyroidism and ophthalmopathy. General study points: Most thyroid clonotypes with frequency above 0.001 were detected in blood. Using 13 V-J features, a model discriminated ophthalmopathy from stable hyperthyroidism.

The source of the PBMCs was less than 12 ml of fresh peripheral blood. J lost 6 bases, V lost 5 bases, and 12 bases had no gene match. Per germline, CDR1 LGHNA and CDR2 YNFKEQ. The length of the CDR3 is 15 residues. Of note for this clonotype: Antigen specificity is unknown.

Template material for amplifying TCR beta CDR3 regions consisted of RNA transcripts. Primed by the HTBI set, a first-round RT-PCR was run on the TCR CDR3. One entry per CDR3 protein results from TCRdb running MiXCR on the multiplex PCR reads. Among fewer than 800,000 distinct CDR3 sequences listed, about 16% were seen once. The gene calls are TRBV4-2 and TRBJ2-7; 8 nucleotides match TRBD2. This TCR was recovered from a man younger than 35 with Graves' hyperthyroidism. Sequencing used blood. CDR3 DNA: TGTGCCAGCAGCGGCACTAGCGGAGAGGGTCGCGAGCAGTACTTC. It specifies CASSGTSGEGREQYF.